This is a list of T cell receptor beta chains from one sample in a study of a mutant IDH1 vaccine in newly diagnosed glioma. Sequencing was performed with immunoSEQ multiplex PCR; in TCRdb, only in-frame clones are kept and a portion is missing. The sample yields 40,000 to 55,000 clones, over 75% seen once. Their cognate antigens are unknown. The material sequenced was PBMCs, taken from a glioma patient whose treatment included an IDH1 peptide vaccine. The receptors here all came from a man between 45 and 60 years old with glioma. Both conserved end residues are part of each CDR3. A D gene is named only where the DNA matches it firmly. Clone size, where shown, is once, few, many, or a class for clones that have expanded.

abundance,v_gene,d_gene,j_gene,CDR3aa,CDR3nt
.,TRBV19,.,TRBJ2-1,CASKLDSYNEQFF,TGTGCCAGTAAGCTGGACTCCTACAATGAGCAGTTCTTC
.,TRBV10-3,TRBD1,TRBJ1-2,CAIRDDRGDHGYTF,TGTGCCATCCGTGACGACAGGGGAGACCATGGCTACACCTTC
.,TRBV2,.,TRBJ1-1,CASNWMYTEAFF,TGTGCCAGCAATTGGATGTACACTGAAGCTTTCTTT
once,TRBV9,TRBD2,TRBJ2-5,CASSGSGGPGETQYF,TGTGCCAGCAGCGGAAGCGGGGGGCCGGGGGAGACCCAGTACTTC
.,TRBV5-1,.,TRBJ2-1,CASSLGGYSYNEQFF,TGCGCCAGCAGCTTGGGGGGCTACTCCTACAATGAGCAGTTCTTC
.,TRBV29-1,TRBD2,TRBJ2-5,CSVEDRGGARLAGGLPSQETQYF,TGCAGCGTTGAAGATCGAGGAGGCGCCCGACTAGCGGGGGGGCTCCCATCCCAAGAGACCCAGTACTTC
.,TRBV19,TRBD1,TRBJ1-4,CASSPGTGRNEKLFF,TGTGCCAGTAGTCCCGGGACAGGGCGTAATGAAAAACTGTTTTTT
once,TRBV18,.,TRBJ2-4,CASSPTDTNIQYF,TGTGCCAGCTCACCTACAGATACAAACATTCAGTACTTC
.,TRBV27,.,TRBJ2-3,CASSLFEGRTDTQYF,TGTGCCAGCAGTTTATTTGAAGGCCGCACAGATACGCAGTATTTT
once,TRBV29-1,.,TRBJ2-5,CSVGGETQYF,TGCAGCGTTGGCGGGGAGACCCAGTACTTC
.,TRBV7-9,TRBD2,TRBJ2-7,CASSHLAGTEANEQYF,TGTGCCAGCAGCCATCTAGCGGGAACGGAAGCCAACGAGCAGTACTTC
few,TRBV6-5,.,TRBJ2-1,CASSYKDEQFF,TGTGCCAGCAGTTATAAGGATGAGCAGTTCTTC
few,TRBV6-6,.,TRBJ2-5,CASTYGGGGETQYF,TGTGCCAGCACCTACGGCGGGGGCGGGGAGACCCAGTACTTC
.,TRBV5-6,.,TRBJ1-2,CASSPKWTDFSSGYTF,TGTGCCAGCAGCCCCAAATGGACGGATTTTTCGAGTGGCTACACCTTC
.,TRBV7-2,TRBD1,TRBJ1-2,CASSLTGTGAIYGYTF,TGTGCCAGCAGCTTAACGGGGACAGGGGCAATCTATGGCTACACCTTC
.,TRBV15,.,TRBJ1-1,CATSRDRTGPEAFF,TGTGCCACCAGCAGAGATAGGACGGGCCCTGAAGCTTTCTTT
.,TRBV7-3,.,TRBJ2-1,CASSSLRLGYNEQFF,TGTGCCAGCAGCTCCCTTCGATTGGGATACAATGAGCAGTTCTTC
.,TRBV28,.,TRBJ1-5,CASSLNGNSNQPQHF,TGTGCCAGCAGTTTGAACGGGAATAGCAATCAGCCCCAGCATTTT
.,TRBV6-6,.,TRBJ2-7,CASSYSPGSEQYF,TGTGCCAGCAGTTACTCGCCGGGCTCCGAGCAGTACTTC
.,TRBV12-5,.,TRBJ2-3,CASGPSLTDTQYF,TGTGCTAGTGGTCCGAGTCTGACAGATACGCAGTATTTT
.,TRBV7-2,.,TRBJ1-5,CASAIESNQPQHF,TGTGCCAGCGCGATTGAAAGCAATCAGCCCCAGCATTTT
.,TRBV4-1,TRBD2,TRBJ2-3,CASSPQGLAGEPDTQYF,TGCGCCAGCAGCCCACAGGGACTAGCGGGAGAACCAGATACGCAGTATTTT
.,TRBV9,TRBD1,TRBJ2-7,CASSPRTFQGTGASEQYF,TGTGCCAGCAGCCCGCGGACGTTCCAGGGTACAGGGGCAAGCGAGCAGTACTTC
.,TRBV10-3,.,TRBJ2-7,CAISDRAYEQYF,TGTGCCATCAGTGACCGAGCTTACGAGCAGTACTTC
once,TRBV6-5,.,TRBJ2-7,CASSRRNEQYF,TGTGCCAGCAGCCGGAGAAACGAGCAGTACTTC
.,TRBV6-1,.,TRBJ1-2,CASSAGGGGYGYTF,TGTGCCAGCAGTGCTGGCGGGGGAGGGTATGGCTACACCTTC
once,TRBV4-1,.,TRBJ1-2,CASSQATFYGYTF,TGCGCCAGCAGCCAAGCGACCTTCTATGGCTACACCTTC
.,TRBV19,.,TRBJ1-3,CASSIIGGTIYF,TGTGCCAGTAGTATTATCGGTGGCACCATATATTTT
.,TRBV18,.,TRBJ2-7,CASSPHQGLSSEQYF,TGTGCCAGCTCACCACACCAGGGGTTATCCAGCGAGCAGTACTTC
.,TRBV5-4,.,TRBJ1-1,CASRIRGGSEAFF,TGTGCCAGCAGAATCAGGGGAGGGTCTGAAGCTTTCTTT
.,TRBV27,.,TRBJ2-3,CASSQKTDPASTDTQYF,TGTGCCAGCAGTCAAAAGACAGACCCTGCTAGCACAGATACGCAGTATTTT
.,TRBV5-6,.,TRBJ1-2,CASSLGPNYGYTF,TGTGCCAGCAGCTTGGGTCCTAACTATGGCTACACCTTC
once,TRBV7-9,.,TRBJ1-2,CASSFRDRTNYGYTF,TGTGCCAGCAGCTTTAGGGACCGTACTAACTATGGCTACACCTTC
.,TRBV28,.,TRBJ2-5,CASSFTPTGGETQYF,TGTGCCAGCAGTTTTACTCCAACGGGCGGAGAGACCCAGTACTTC
.,TRBV19,.,TRBJ2-1,CASSLASSYNEQFF,TGTGCCAGTAGCCTTGCGTCCTCCTACAATGAGCAGTTCTTC
.,TRBV29-1,.,TRBJ1-1,CSVVRADMNTEAFF,TGCAGCGTTGTAAGGGCAGACATGAACACTGAAGCTTTCTTT
.,TRBV4-3,TRBD1,TRBJ1-6,CASSQDFGGGTGFGSPLHF,TGCGCCAGCAGCCAAGATTTCGGGGGCGGGACAGGGTTTGGGTCACCCCTCCACTTT
.,TRBV15,.,TRBJ1-2,CATSRAPEITDGYTF,TGTGCCACCAGTAGGGCCCCAGAAATCACGGATGGCTACACCTTC
once,TRBV5-1,.,TRBJ2-2,CASSTLTDTGELFF,TGCGCCAGCAGCACCCTGACCGACACCGGGGAGCTGTTTTTT
.,TRBV5-6,TRBD1,TRBJ2-5,CASSSTGGEVWETQYF,TGTGCCAGCAGCTCGACAGGGGGCGAGGTCTGGGAGACCCAGTACTTC
.,TRBV4-3,TRBD1,TRBJ2-2,CASRGQGSTGELFF,TGCGCCAGCAGAGGACAGGGCTCGACCGGGGAGCTGTTTTTT
.,TRBV29-1,TRBD1,TRBJ1-2,CSVERDREGYGYTF,TGCAGCGTTGAGCGGGACAGGGAGGGCTATGGCTACACCTTC
.,TRBV29-1,TRBD1,TRBJ1-1,CSETGGRTEAFF,TGCAGCGAGACAGGGGGAAGGACTGAAGCTTTCTTT
.,TRBV6-5,.,TRBJ2-7,CASIRSTGPYEQYF,TGTGCCAGCATCCGATCGACAGGACCCTACGAGCAGTACTTC
.,TRBV23-1,.,TRBJ2-7,CASSHRRYEQYF,TGCGCCAGCAGTCACAGACGGTACGAGCAGTACTTC